This TCR beta chain was recovered during a study of cytomegalovirus exposure and HLA in healthy donors. Both 60 Vbeta primers and 13 Jbeta primers went into the PCR. The repertoire was sequenced with immunoSEQ multiplex PCR; TCRdb's copy has only in-frame clones and lacks some. The sample lists roughly 69,000 clones, 65% to 70% seen once, with approximately 14% in the top ten. The length of the CDR3 is 16 residues. Germline CDR1 is MNHEY and CDR2 is SVGAGI. This TCR was recovered from a male donor in good health and CMV-seropositive. The V and J genes are TRBV6-5 and TRBJ2-5; D is ambiguous. Near its end, the DNA agrees better with TRBJ2-7, so the J call may be wrong. Sequenced material: PBMCs. The CDR3, as DNA: TGTGCCAGCAGTTACGCACAACGCGCGAGTCACTACGAGCAGTACTTC. Encoded protein: CASSYAQRASHYEQYF.